This entry lists 30 T cell receptor beta chains sequenced from one sample in a study of cytomegalovirus exposure and HLA in healthy donors. TCRdb's copy holds only in-frame clones and misses some; the assay was immunoSEQ multiplex PCR. The sample holds some 150,000 clones; roughly 86% are singletons and the top ten take around 2.1%. Sequencing used PBMCs. Receptors originate from a human donor in good health.

V usage is TRBV2 and J usage is TRBJ2-3; D gene ambiguous. The CDR3 has 12 amino acids. Germline values: CDR1 SNHLY, CDR2 FYNNEI. Trimming removed 4 bases at V and 6 bases at J, with 8 bases between. DNA of the CDR3: TGTGCCAGCAGTGCCCTCCCGGATACGCAGTATTTT. Translating gives CASSALPDTQYF.

This clone was counted many times. Here the CDR3 reads CASSREVREKLFF. The CDR3 DNA follows: TGTGCCAGTAGCCGCGAGGTGAGAGAAAAACTGTTTTTT. The gene calls are TRBV19 and TRBJ1-4; no clear D. Germline loops: CDR1 LNHDA, CDR2 SQIVND (reference sequence). The CDR3 consists of 13 residues. Trimming left V 6 bases short and J 8 bases short, with 13 bases between.

This clone was found a few times. The chain recombines TRBV6-5 with TRBJ1-2; 7 bases agree with TRBD1. J gave up 7 bases and V 4 bases, and 9 bases lay outside the gene matches. CDR1 is MNHEY and CDR2 is SVGAGI in the germline V gene. This CDR3 is built from 14 residues. CDR3 protein: CASSSRQGLFGYTF. The CDR3 nucleotides are TGTGCCAGCAGTTCTCGACAGGGCCTATTTGGCTACACCTTC.

The CDR3 DNA reads as TGCGCCAGCAGCTTGGCCCCGGGACTAGGTTACAATGAGCAGTTCTTC. Amino acids: CASSLAPGLGYNEQFF. The chain carries TRBV5-1 and TRBJ2-1; 8 nucleotides agree with TRBD2. The V gene end was trimmed by 0 bases and the J gene end by 4 bases; junction bases not matched to a gene: 6. This CDR3 spans 16 amino acids. Germline V gene sequence: CDR1 SGHRS, CDR2 YFSETQ.

The J gene is TRBJ2-5, the V gene TRBV28; 7 bases are a match to TRBD1. This CDR3 contains 11 residues. Germline CDR1 reads MDHEN; CDR2 reads SYDVKM. This CDR3 reads CAVTGRETQYF. CDR3 nucleotides: TGTGCGGTGACAGGGCGGGAGACCCAGTACTTC. The complete variable domain, with remaining parts taken from reference TRBV28 and TRBJ2-5, reads DVKVTQSSRYLVKRTGEKVFLECVQDMDHENMFWYRQDPGLGLRLIYFSYDVKMKEKGDIPEGYSVSREKKERFSLILESASTNQTSMYLCAVTGRETQYFGPGTRLLVL.

This clone was found a few times. The chain carries TRBV2 and TRBJ1-2; 8 nucleotides line up with TRBD1. The CDR3 extends over 15 amino acids. From germline, CDR1 is SNHLY and CDR2 FYNNEI. The V and J ends lost 4 bases and 4 bases, in that order; junction bases with no gene match: 8. CDR3 DNA sequence: TGTGCCAGCAGTGTTCAGGGGGCGTTAGGCTATGGCTACACCTTC. As protein: CASSVQGALGYGYTF.

The chain uses TRBV29-1 and TRBJ1-2; D gene unclear. Germline CDR1 and CDR2: SQVTM and ANQGSEA. V lost 3 bases and J lost 3, with 8 bases in between. The CDR3 extends over 12 amino acids. CDR3 DNA sequence: TGCAGCGTTGATCTCCAGTACTATGGCTACACCTTC. This encodes CSVDLQYYGYTF.

The chain recombines TRBV25-1 with TRBJ2-3; D call uncertain. V dropped 11 bases and J dropped 4 bases, with 16 bases sitting between them. Germline V gives CDR1 MGHDK, CDR2 SYGVNS. CDR3 length: 13 amino acids. The CDR3 nucleotides read TGTGCCCTACTACGGTATGGCGCAGATACGCAGTATTTT. Its protein product is CALLRYGADTQYF.

This clone was detected only once. The rearrangement links TRBV5-8 to TRBJ2-7; 7 bases match TRBD1. The junction had 7 bases not matched to a gene; V was cut back by 1 base and J by 3 bases. The V gene's germline CDR1 is SGHTS and CDR2 YDEGEE. The CDR3 is 15 amino acids. CDR3 region: CASSLFRDRNYEQYF. The CDR3 DNA reads as TGTGCCAGCAGCTTGTTCCGGGACAGAAACTACGAGCAGTACTTC.

This rearrangement joins TRBV2 to TRBJ2-7; 11 bases agree with TRBD2. The V gene end was trimmed by 6 bases and the J gene end by 1 base; junction bases not matched to a gene: 11. CDR3 length: 17 residues. Per the germline V gene, CDR1 is SNHLY and CDR2 is FYNNEI. The CDR3 coding sequence is TGTGCCAGCAGCAAACTAGCGGGGGAGCTATGGTCCTACGAGCAGTACTTC. It is translated as CASSKLAGELWSYEQYF.

This rearrangement joins TRBV7-2 to TRBJ2-3; D is ambiguous. The CDR3 is 12 residues long. Trimming removed 5 bases at V and 0 bases at J, with 3 bases between. Germline CDR1 SGHTA, CDR2 FQGNSA. The CDR3 protein is CASSLSTDTQYF. Here the CDR3 DNA reads TGTGCCAGCAGCCTCAGCACAGATACGCAGTATTTT.

This clone was observed a handful of times. The rearrangement joins TRBV15 to TRBJ2-4; 8 bases line up with TRBD1. The germline gives CDR1 LNHNV, CDR2 YYDKDF (reference sequence). The trim removed 2 bases at V and 5 bases at J, leaving 8 bases unmatched. CDR3 size: 16 residues. The CDR3 region is CATSRSLDRGQNIQYF. For the CDR3, the DNA is TGTGCCACCAGCAGATCCTTAGACAGGGGACAAAACATTCAGTACTTC. The full variable domain, in which reference TRBV15 and TRBJ2-4 provide the parts outside the CDR3, is DAMVIQNPRYQVTQFGKPVTLSCSQTLNHNVMYWYQQKSSQAPKLLFHYYDKDFNNEADTPDNFQSRRPNTSFCFLDIRSPGLGDTAMYLCATSRSLDRGQNIQYFGAGTRLSVL.

The chain recombines TRBV9 with TRBJ1-3; 8 bases agree with TRBD1. The V gene end was trimmed by 3 bases and the J gene end by 0 bases; junction bases not matched to a gene: 8. The CDR3 runs 17 residues. Germline V gene lookup returns CDR1 SGDLS and CDR2 YYNGEE. The CDR3 sequence: CASSAQGVQSSGNTIYF. CDR3 coding DNA: TGTGCCAGCAGCGCACAGGGGGTACAGTCCTCTGGAAACACCATATATTTT.

The chain recombines TRBV9 with TRBJ2-2, with 14 bases fitting TRBD2. Losses at the gene ends were 4 bases for V and 3 bases for J; bases not matched to a gene: 11. The CDR3 runs to 19 residues. Germline CDR1 is SGDLS and CDR2 is YYNGEE. This CDR3 reads CASSTARRLAGGDTGELFF. The CDR3, as DNA: TGTGCCAGCAGCACGGCGAGGAGACTAGCGGGAGGGGACACCGGGGAGCTGTTTTTT.

V is TRBV6-5 and J is TRBJ2-1; tentatively, D is TRBD2 (6 bases). Germline assignment: CDR1 MNHEY and CDR2 SVGAGI. The CDR3 runs 15 residues. V shed 0 bases and J shed 7 bases, with 13 bases lying between them. CDR3 sequence (DNA): TGTGCCAGCAGTTACTCGGAGGGGAGTACAAATGAGCAGTTCTTC. This encodes CASSYSEGSTNEQFF.

The chain combines TRBV25-1 with TRBJ2-1, with a weak D call TRBD2 (5 bases). The CDR3 contains 15 residues. Germline CDR1 MGHDK, CDR2 SYGVNS. The ends were cut back, 2 bases at V and 1 base at J, with 9 bases in the middle. CDR3 protein: CASSELSGSYNEQFF. The CDR3, as DNA: TGTGCCAGCAGTGAACTAAGCGGTTCCTACAATGAGCAGTTCTTC.

The genes are TRBV27 and TRBJ2-7; TRBD1 matches 12 bases. The CDR3 has 19 amino acids. CDR1 and CDR2 from the germline V gene are MNHEY and SMNVEV (reference sequence). V dropped 5 bases and J dropped 2; count of bases not matched to a gene: 16. CDR3 residues: CASSGYGTGGGRATYEQYF. The CDR3 region has the DNA TGTGCCAGCAGTGGATACGGGACAGGGGGCGGGAGGGCCACCTACGAGCAGTACTTC.

The chain employs TRBV27 and TRBJ1-1; 11 positions match TRBD1. Unmatched junction bases numbered 13, after V lost 8 bases and J lost 2 bases. Germline CDR1 reads MNHEY; CDR2 reads SMNVEV (reference sequence). The CDR3 length is 17 residues. Here the CDR3 reads CASGHWTGGLANTEAFF. CDR3 bases: TGTGCCAGCGGGCACTGGACAGGGGGCTTGGCTAACACTGAAGCTTTCTTT.

The rearrangement joins TRBV28 to TRBJ2-2; 9 bases line up with TRBD2. Germline CDR1 reads MDHEN; CDR2 reads SYDVKM. The trim removed 5 bases at V and 6 bases at J, leaving 1 base unmatched. The CDR3 totals 13 residues. CDR3 nucleotides: TGTGCCAGCAGTGGGACTAGCTCCGGGGAGCTGTTTTTT. This translates into CASSGTSSGELFF.

The chain joins TRBV28 to TRBJ1-1; 8 nucleotides agree with TRBD1. The CDR3 contains 15 residues. The J segment lost 6 bases and the V segment lost 4 bases, leaving 10 bases of the junction unmatched. Germline CDR1 is MDHEN and CDR2 is SYDVKM. The CDR3 bases are TGTGCCAGCAGTTCCCTCCGTGGACAGGGTTCTGAAGCTTTCTTT. Encoded protein: CASSSLRGQGSEAFF.

This sequence joins TRBV5-1 and TRBJ2-3; D is unclear. The ends were cut back, 0 bases at V and 1 base at J, with 6 bases in the middle. The CDR3 runs to 14 residues. Germline CDR1 SGHRS, CDR2 YFSETQ. CDR3 nucleotide sequence: TGCGCCAGCAGCTTGGTAGCTGGCACAGATACGCAGTATTTT. This translates into CASSLVAGTDTQYF. Full variable domain (rest looked up from reference TRBV5-1 and TRBJ2-3): KAGVTQTPRYLIKTRGQQVTLSCSPISGHRSVSWYQQTPGQGLQFLFEYFSETQRNKGNFPGRFSGRQFSNSRSEMNVSTLELGDSALYLCASSLVAGTDTQYFGPGTRLTVL.

This chain links TRBV30 with TRBJ1-1; D may be TRBD1 (5 bases). Per the germline V gene, CDR1 is GTSNPN and CDR2 is SVGIG (reference sequence). Trimming took off 5 bases at V and 7 bases at J, with 14 bases between the two ends. The CDR3 length is 12 residues. CDR3 sequence: CAWRGYKSEAFF. The CDR3 coding sequence is TGTGCCTGGCGGGGGTATAAGAGTGAAGCTTTCTTT.

This sequence joins TRBV7-2 and TRBJ1-1, with a tentative D call TRBD1 (5 bases). Germline CDR1 and CDR2: SGHTA and FQGNSA. Deletions cut 6 bases from V and 1 base from J, with 9 bases between. This CDR3 is built from 13 residues. The chain's CDR3 is CASRLQENTEAFF. Written as DNA, the CDR3 is TGTGCCAGCAGGCTACAGGAGAACACTGAAGCTTTCTTT.

This chain connects TRBV2 to TRBJ2-3; no reliable D call. CDR1 is SNHLY and CDR2 is FYNNEI in the germline V gene. Trimming took 4 bases from V and 3 from J, leaving 11 bases between them. The CDR3 loop spans 14 amino acids. CDR3 in DNA: TGTGCCAGCAGTGGGGCAGGTGCAACAGATACGCAGTATTTT. Its translation is CASSGAGATDTQYF. Based on the CDR3 plus reference TRBV2 and TRBJ2-3, the full variable domain is EPEVTQTPSHQVTQMGQEVILRCVPISNHLYFYWYRQILGQKVEFLVSFYNNEISEKSEIFDDQFSVERPDGSNFTLKIRSTKLEDSAMYFCASSGAGATDTQYFGPGTRLTVL.

This clone showed up just once. V usage is TRBV18 and J usage is TRBJ1-3, with D perhaps matching TRBD1 (6 bases). Germline V CDR1 and CDR2: KGHSH, LQKENI. Trimming left V 4 bases short and J 1 base short, with 11 bases between. This CDR3 has 15 residues. The CDR3 sequence is CASSRDQGSGNTIYF. The CDR3 DNA reads TGTGCCAGCTCACGAGATCAGGGGTCTGGAAACACCATATATTTT.

This clone has a single count. The rearrangement links TRBV7-3 to TRBJ1-5; unclear D gene. From germline, CDR1 is SGHTA and CDR2 FQGTGA. CDR3 length: 13 amino acids. Trimming removed 5 bases from V and 9 bases from J, with 14 bases in between. The CDR3 DNA sequence: TGTGCCAGCAGCCGGGAAGTCGGTCGGCCCCAGCATTTT. This codes for CASSREVGRPQHF.

This chain uses TRBV19 with TRBJ1-2; 7 positions agree with TRBD1. J gave up 4 bases and V 4 bases, and 3 bases lay outside the gene matches. Germline values: CDR1 LNHDA, CDR2 SQIVND (reference sequence). The CDR3 is made up of 13 amino acids. CDR3: CASSTRDSYGYTF. CDR3 DNA sequence: TGTGCCAGTAGTACCCGGGACAGCTATGGCTACACCTTC.

The rearrangement uses TRBV20-1 and TRBJ1-2; 7 bases line up with TRBD1. CDR3 length: 11 amino acids. Losses at the gene ends were 3 bases for V and 7 bases for J; bases not matched to a gene: 2. Germline lookup yields CDR1 DFQATT and CDR2 SNEGSKA (reference sequence). The CDR3 region is CSASYRGGYTF. Written as DNA, the CDR3 is TGCAGTGCTAGCTACAGGGGTGGCTACACCTTC.

The chain combines TRBV2 with TRBJ1-2; 8 nucleotides match TRBD1. Germline V gives CDR1 SNHLY, CDR2 FYNNEI. This CDR3 region has 14 residues. The J segment lost 5 bases and the V segment lost 6 bases, leaving 8 bases of the junction unmatched. The DNA for the CDR3 is TGTGCCAGCAGAGAAAAGACAGGGGAGTATGGCTACACCTTC. It yields the protein CASREKTGEYGYTF.

The gene calls are TRBV15 and TRBJ1-2, with D unresolved. The CDR3 is made up of 17 amino acids. Germline V gene data show CDR1 as LNHNV and CDR2 as YYDKDF (reference sequence). The germline V and J ends were trimmed by 0 bases and 4 bases, with 18 bases remaining between them. In DNA form, the CDR3 reads TGTGCCACCAGCAGAGACGTAAACAGACCACCGACCTATGGCTACACCTTC. Its translation is CATSRDVNRPPTYGYTF.